One and the same sample provided the 30 T cell receptor beta chains below, sequenced in a study of shared clonotypes between healthy human individuals. Data came from immunoSEQ multiplex PCR; TCRdb stores just in-frame clones and leaves some out. The sample has 190,000 or so clones; over 85% are singletons. The sequenced sample was naive CD4+ T cells sorted from blood. Indicated subset: CD45RA+ positively selected. All receptors come from a woman aged 25 to 39 in good health.

In its sample, this clone was seen once. The chain carries TRBV28 and TRBJ2-5; TRBD2 is a possible D gene (6 bases). Trimming shortened V by 2 bases and J by 3 bases, and 22 bases separated the two germline ends. The CDR3 loop spans 18 amino acids. Germline CDR1 and CDR2: MDHEN and SYDVKM. The CDR3 region is CASSLVQGRRDPKETQYF. The CDR3 coding sequence is TGTGCCAGCAGTTTAGTTCAGGGTCGGCGGGACCCGAAAGAGACCCAGTACTTC.

The chain combines TRBV25-1 with TRBJ1-2, with TRBD1 matching 8 bases. Germline CDR1 and CDR2: MGHDK and SYGVNS. Trimming at V came to 1 base and at J to 5 bases, leaving 6 bases not matched to a gene. The CDR3 has 15 amino acids. The CDR3 DNA reads TGTGCCAGCAGTGAATTTTCAGGGGGCGCATATGGCTACACCTTC. The encoded protein is CASSEFSGGAYGYTF.

The rearrangement joins TRBV6-6 to TRBJ1-1; weak D call: TRBD1 (6 bases). Germline lookup yields CDR1 MNHNY and CDR2 SVGAGI (reference sequence). This CDR3 region has 14 residues. Trimming took off 7 bases at V and 2 bases at J, with 14 bases between the two ends. The CDR3 nucleotides are TGTGCCAGCACCGAGGGACAAGGCAACACTGAAGCTTTCTTT. Protein: CASTEGQGNTEAFF.

The V gene is TRBV28, the J gene TRBJ1-4; TRBD1 agrees at 9 bases. This CDR3 spans 20 amino acids. Germline V CDR1 and CDR2: MDHEN, SYDVKM. V was pared by 2 bases and J by 0 bases, with 13 bases of the junction left unmatched. The CDR3 spells CASSLVIDRGFHTTNEKLFF. The CDR3 DNA sequence: TGTGCCAGCAGTTTAGTAATAGACAGGGGGTTTCACACAACTAATGAAAAACTGTTTTTT.

This clone was seen a single time. This chain uses TRBV27 with TRBJ1-1; no clear D. Trimming removed 5 bases from V and 1 base from J, with 8 bases in between. The CDR3 extends over 13 amino acids. Germline CDR1 reads MNHEY; CDR2 reads SMNVEV (reference sequence). The CDR3 DNA reads as TGTGCCAGCAGTAGGCGACCGAACACTGAAGCTTTCTTT. Translated: CASSRRPNTEAFF.

The V gene is TRBV5-1, the J gene TRBJ1-2; a possible D gene is TRBD1 (6 bases). CDR1 and CDR2 from the germline V gene are SGHRS and YFSETQ. V lost 2 bases and J lost 8, with 13 bases in between. CDR3 size: 13 residues. DNA of the CDR3: TGCGCCAGCAGCTTTGGGGGCGCGAGGGGCTACACCTTC. Protein product: CASSFGGARGYTF. Filled out from reference TRBV5-1 and TRBJ1-2, the complete variable domain reads KAGVTQTPRYLIKTRGQQVTLSCSPISGHRSVSWYQQTPGQGLQFLFEYFSETQRNKGNFPGRFSGRQFSNSRSEMNVSTLELGDSALYLCASSFGGARGYTFGSGTRLTVV.

The gene calls are TRBV11-2 and TRBJ2-5; 8 bases agree with TRBD1. The DNA end is more similar to TRBJ2-7, so the J call may be wrong. This CDR3 region has 13 residues. Looked up from germline, CDR1 is SGHAT and CDR2 is FQNNGV. CDR3 nucleotide sequence: TGTGCCAGCAGCCGAGACAGGGGCTACGAGCAGTACTTC. Protein sequence: CASSRDRGYEQYF.

The chain has TRBV27 and TRBJ1-5; D uncertain. The CDR3 covers 16 residues. Trimming shortened V by 5 bases and J by 6 bases, and 20 bases separated the two germline ends. Germline lookup yields CDR1 MNHEY and CDR2 SMNVEV (reference sequence). The CDR3 region is CASSLTGSRLGQPQHF. The DNA of the CDR3 is TGTGCCAGCAGTCTCACCGGATCCAGGCTGGGTCAGCCCCAGCATTTT.

This clone turned up a few times. The chain links TRBV2 to TRBJ1-5, with D maybe TRBD1 (5 bases). The CDR3 contains 15 residues. The germline CDR1 and CDR2 sequences are SNHLY and FYNNEI. Trimming took 8 bases from V and 6 from J, leaving 20 bases between them. This CDR3 reads CASLAGLGVGQPQHF. The CDR3 DNA is TGTGCCAGCCTGGCGGGACTTGGGGTAGGTCAGCCCCAGCATTTT.

Turning to this clone: It is unclear where the CDR3 begins or ends on the DNA, so no DNA is shown, and the CDR3 is as TCRdb lists it. The chain is built from TRBV5-5 and TRBJ1-2; TRBD1, the table's D call, lacks a check against the DNA. With termini counted, the CDR3 has 13 amino acids. Germline V gene data show CDR1 as SGHKS and CDR2 as YYEKEE (reference sequence). The CDR3 sequence is CASSFGTGSFSTF.

V usage is TRBV7-9 and J usage is TRBJ2-3; 11 bases match TRBD2. Germline CDR1 is SEHNR and CDR2 is FQNEAQ (reference sequence). This CDR3 region has 18 residues. V lost 0 bases and J lost 0; bases outside the gene matches: 5. The CDR3 protein is CASSLAGTSGRSTDTQYF. CDR3 DNA: TGTGCCAGCAGCTTAGCGGGAACTAGCGGGAGAAGCACAGATACGCAGTATTTT.

DNA for the CDR3: TGTGCCAGCAACCAGGGACTGATGAACACCGGGGAGCTGTTTTTT. This gives the protein CASNQGLMNTGELFF. The gene calls are TRBV9 and TRBJ2-2; a possible D gene is TRBD2 (6 bases). CDR1 SGDLS and CDR2 YYNGEE come from the germline V gene. Trimming left V 6 bases short and J 1 base short, with 13 bases between. This CDR3 comprises 15 residues. Drawing the rest from reference TRBV9 and TRBJ2-2, the complete variable domain is DSGVTQTPKHLITATGQRVTLRCSPRSGDLSVYWYQQSLDQGLQFLIQYYNGEERAKGNILERFSAQQFPDLHSELNLSSLELGDSALYFCASNQGLMNTGELFFGEGSRLTVL.

The genes are TRBV7-8 and TRBJ2-7, with D perhaps matching TRBD1 (5 bases). The CDR3 has 14 residues. Germline-derived CDR1 and CDR2 are SGHVS and FQNEAQ. V was clipped by 3 bases and J by 4 bases, with 13 bases between them. This CDR3 is CASSFPGQYYEQYF. CDR3 in DNA: TGTGCCAGCAGCTTTCCAGGGCAGTATTACGAGCAGTACTTC.

The gene calls are TRBV19 and TRBJ2-2, with 9 nucleotides matching TRBD1. Looked up from germline, CDR1 is LNHDA and CDR2 is SQIVND (reference sequence). The CDR3 totals 14 residues. Trimming at V came to 4 bases and at J to 6 bases, leaving 3 bases not matched to a gene. The CDR3 here is CASSNRGHAGELFF. The CDR3, as DNA: TGTGCCAGTAGTAACAGGGGGCACGCCGGGGAGCTGTTTTTT.

CDR3 in amino acids: CASSPLGQFTEAFF. CDR3 nucleotides: TGTGCCAGCAGTCCCCTGGGACAGTTCACTGAAGCTTTCTTT. The chain employs TRBV6-6 and TRBJ1-1; 7 positions agree with TRBD1. V was pared by 5 bases and J by 4 bases, with 7 bases of the junction left unmatched. This CDR3 has 14 amino acids. Per the germline V gene, CDR1 is MNHNY and CDR2 is SVGAGI (reference sequence).

The chain links TRBV21-1 to TRBJ1-3. TRBV21-1 is a pseudogene. The CDR3 sequence is 18 residues long. CDR3 sequence (DNA): TGTGCCAGCAGCAAACCAACCCCCCGGGGGCGGCAGGGCAACACCATATATTTT. Translated: CASSKPTPRGRQGNTIYF.

V is TRBV5-1 and J is TRBJ2-5; 8 nucleotides match TRBD1. The DNA end is more similar to TRBJ2-7, so the J call may be wrong. The germline V gene encodes CDR1 SGHRS and CDR2 YFSETQ. The CDR3 has 14 amino acids. The CDR3 sequence: CASSLGDRGHEQYF. CDR3 nucleotide sequence: TGCGCCAGCAGCTTAGGAGACAGGGGCCACGAGCAGTACTTC.

The gene calls are TRBV7-9 and TRBJ2-7; the D call may be TRBD1 or TRBD2 (6 bases each). Between the trimmed V and J ends, which lost 11 bases and 4 bases, there was a span of 15 bases. This CDR3 has 12 amino acids. CDR1 and CDR2 from the germline V gene are SEHNR and FQNEAQ (reference sequence). The CDR3 loop reads CASSGGGYEQYF. CDR3 coding DNA: TGTGCCTCGAGCGGAGGGGGATACGAGCAGTACTTC.

J is TRBJ2-2 and V is TRBV28; D is ambiguous. Trimming stripped 5 bases from V and 2 bases from J, with 6 bases between. CDR1 MDHEN and CDR2 SYDVKM come from the germline V gene. CDR3 length equals 13 residues. CDR3: CASSTVNTGELFF. The CDR3 DNA follows: TGTGCCAGCAGTACAGTCAACACCGGGGAGCTGTTTTTT.

The chain couples TRBV5-6 to TRBJ1-4; 8 bases agree with TRBD1. Germline V gene sequence: CDR1 SGHDT, CDR2 YYEEEE. This CDR3 has 14 residues. After removal of 4 bases from V and 8 bases from J, the junction contained 7 bases not matched to a gene. Here the CDR3 reads CASSLRTGNEKLFF. The CDR3 coding sequence is TGTGCCAGCAGCCTAAGGACAGGGAACGAAAAACTGTTTTTT. The whole variable domain, remainder taken from reference TRBV5-6 and TRBJ1-4, is DAGVTQSPTHLIKTRGQQVTLRCSPKSGHDTVSWYQQALGQGPQFIFQYYEEEERQRGNFPDRFSGHQFPNYSSELNVNALLLGDSALYLCASSLRTGNEKLFFGSGTQLSVL.

The V and J genes are TRBV28 and TRBJ2-7, with TRBD1 matching over 7 bases. Germline V gene sequence: CDR1 MDHEN, CDR2 SYDVKM. V lost 6 bases to trimming and J lost 4 bases; unmatched junction nucleotides: 6. The CDR3 extends over 13 amino acids. Written as DNA, the CDR3 is TGTGCCAGCAGGACAGGGCGTCGGTACGAGCAGTACTTC. Protein product: CASRTGRRYEQYF.

In its sample, this clone was seen once. This sequence joins TRBV2 and TRBJ1-2, with D uncertain. The V end lost 3 bases, the J end lost 7 bases, and 6 bases lay between the germline ends. The CDR3 covers 11 residues. CDR1 is SNHLY, CDR2 FYNNEI, per germline. The CDR3, as DNA: TGTGCCAGCAGTGAGGAGGTTGGCTACACCTTC. This codes for CASSEEVGYTF.

The CDR3 DNA is TGCGCCAGCAGTGGGGTAGAAATGAACACTGAAGCTTTCTTT. It yields the protein CASSGVEMNTEAFF. The V and J genes are TRBV10-2 and TRBJ1-1; D is unclear. Germline CDR1 and CDR2: WSHSY and SAAADI. The CDR3 is made up of 14 amino acids. The V end was cut by 4 bases, the J end by 0 bases, with 9 bases between.

The rearrangement joins TRBV5-1 to TRBJ2-2; no firm D call. V lost 1 base and J lost 7, with 8 bases in between. Germline values: CDR1 SGHRS, CDR2 YFSETQ. The CDR3 has 13 residues. The CDR3 protein is CASSLSGNGELFF. The CDR3 DNA sequence: TGCGCCAGCAGCTTGTCTGGTAACGGGGAGCTGTTTTTT.

This clone was picked up one time. The chain is built from TRBV7-6 and TRBJ2-5; D gene unclear. The CDR3 is made up of 13 amino acids. In germline, CDR1 is SGHVS, CDR2 FNYEAQ. Trimming shortened V by 4 bases and J by 5 bases, and 11 bases separated the two germline ends. CDR3 nucleotides: TGTGCCAGCAGCTCCTTCATGGAGGAGACCCAGTACTTC. Translation: CASSSFMEETQYF.

This clone was seen only a few times. This chain connects TRBV10-3 to TRBJ2-7; 9 nucleotides align to TRBD2. The CDR3 runs 13 residues. V was clipped by 8 bases and J by 2 bases; unmatched bases: 4. Germline V gene lookup returns CDR1 ENHRY and CDR2 SYGVKD. CDR3 in amino acids: CAIGREGTYEQYF. The CDR3, as DNA: TGTGCCATCGGGCGGGAGGGAACCTACGAGCAGTACTTC.

This chain connects TRBV14 to TRBJ1-1; D may be TRBD1 (5 bases). Germline CDR1 and CDR2: SGHDN and FVKESK. The CDR3 sequence is 13 residues long. V dropped 2 bases and J dropped 4 bases, with 8 bases sitting between them. CDR3 coding DNA: TGTGCCAGCAGCCAATACAGGAGCACTGAAGCTTTCTTT. It encodes CASSQYRSTEAFF.

The chain is built from TRBV6-1 and TRBJ2-3; 15 bases line up with TRBD2. CDR3 length: 16 amino acids. The V segment lost 2 bases and the J segment 9 bases; nucleotides outside the gene matches: 6. Germline V lookup: CDR1 MNHNS, CDR2 SASEGT. CDR3: CASSERTSGRVETQYF. The CDR3 nucleotides are TGTGCCAGCAGTGAAAGGACTAGCGGGAGGGTAGAAACGCAGTATTTT.

The CDR3 DNA reads as TGTGCCAGCGGCAGGTCAGGGGTGACCTACGAGCAGTACTTC. Translating gives CASGRSGVTYEQYF. The chain combines TRBV28 with TRBJ2-7, with D maybe TRBD1 (6 bases). Trimming cost V 8 bases and J 2 bases, with 16 bases left between them. CDR1 and CDR2 from the germline V gene are MDHEN and SYDVKM. The CDR3 runs 14 residues. Full variable domain (missing parts from reference TRBV28 and TRBJ2-7): DVKVTQSSRYLVKRTGEKVFLECVQDMDHENMFWYRQDPGLGLRLIYFSYDVKMKEKGDIPEGYSVSREKKERFSLILESASTNQTSMYLCASGRSGVTYEQYFGPGTRLTVT.

This clone occurred once. V gene TRBV6-5 combines with J gene TRBJ2-6; no reliable D call. Germline CDR1 reads MNHEY; CDR2 reads SVGAGI. The CDR3 consists of 16 residues. V dropped 0 bases and J dropped 3 bases, with 9 bases sitting between them. The CDR3 sequence: CASSYSMGYGANVLTF. For the CDR3, the DNA is TGTGCCAGCAGTTACTCGATGGGGTATGGGGCCAACGTCCTGACTTTC.